Only one count was recorded for the clone carrying this TCR beta chain. Its matching antigen is unknown. This specimen comes from a study of STAT3 mutations in large granular lymphocyte leukemia. Average productive template count per sample was roughly 40,000. Repertoires were generated with immunoSEQ multiplex PCR, while TCRdb's copy carries only in-frame clones and drops some. The sample has 3,500 to 5,000 clones, over 80% seen once; the top ten hold 80% to 90%. The ends lost 5 bases at V and 7 bases at J; junction bases unmatched: 9. Germline V gene data show CDR1 as SGHRS and CDR2 as YFSETQ. The CDR3 consists of 13 residues. Study-wide findings and caveats: Some patients had persisting codominant clonotypes that could mask small clones. Every T-cell large granular lymphocyte leukemia patient had at least one immunodominant TCR beta clonotype.

The clonotype originates from a boy under 18 with T-cell large granular lymphocyte leukemia. Some clones in this sample may be carry-over from other donors' samples. The sequencing input was peripheral blood mononuclear cells. This chain joins TRBV5-1 and TRBJ2-7, with 7 bases aligning to TRBD2. The CDR3 DNA reads TGCGCCAGCAGTCCCGGCAGCGGGGAGGAGCAGTACTTC. Translation: CASSPGSGEEQYF. The full variable domain, in which reference TRBV5-1 and TRBJ2-7 provide the parts outside the CDR3, is KAGVTQTPRYLIKTRGQQVTLSCSPISGHRSVSWYQQTPGQGLQFLFEYFSETQRNKGNFPGRFSGRQFSNSRSEMNVSTLELGDSALYLCASSPGSGEEQYFGPGTRLTVT.